Sequencing of this T cell receptor beta chain was carried out in a study of shared clonotypes between healthy human individuals. Study-level points and caveats: Sampling was confined to blood; repertoires within tissues likely differ. Some naive CD4 clonotypes, 4.5% to 5.5%, turned up in common across a few donors.

Naive CD8 cells comprised CD45RO-negative, CCR7-positively selected cells, excluding terminally differentiated effector memory CD45RA+ cells. Concerning this clone itself: No antigen is known for it.

The input for sorted-subset replicate PCRs was approximately 190 ng DNA, about 30,000 T cell genomes. In the original processing: As immunoSEQ supplied junction-only sequences (without quality scores), filtering differed. Libraries were prepared by immunoSEQ multiplex PCR; TCRdb keeps only in-frame clonotypes and omits some of them. V and J calls and clone size follow that table, whereas D and trimming were derived from the DNA. The profile covers approximately 2,200,000 clones, with about 92% appearing a single time and about 1.5% taken by the ten largest. This CDR3 contains 15 residues. Per germline, CDR1 SGHTA and CDR2 FQGTGA. V lost 6 bases, J lost 8 bases, and 13 bases stayed unmatched.

The sample comprised naive CD8+ T cells from PBMCs. This clonotype was obtained from a man aged 18 to 30 in good health. Some clones in this sample may be carry-over from other donors' samples. This chain links TRBV7-3 with TRBJ2-1; TRBD1 matches at 7 bases. The CDR3 sequence: CASSQEGRGIYEQFF. The CDR3 DNA is TGTGCCAGCAGTCAAGAGGGCAGGGGGATCTATGAGCAGTTCTTC.